This T cell receptor (beta chain) was sequenced for a study of shared clonotypes between healthy human individuals. Study at large: Donors had three CD4 naive, three CD4 memory, two CD8 naive and one CD8 memory plate apiece.

With 4 bases removed from V and 1 base from J, the gap between germline ends came to 13 bases. There are 16 residues in the CDR3. Germline V CDR1 and CDR2: LGHNA, YNFKEQ. The donors, healthy adults who were HIV-negative, had experienced no recent acute infections or vaccinations. The repertoire was sequenced with immunoSEQ multiplex PCR; TCRdb's copy has only in-frame clones and lacks some. The sample includes approximately 1,000,000 clones, 70% to 80% seen only once; the top ten take about 0.89%. The sample consisted of memory CD4+ T cells from PBMCs. Subset of the sample: CD45RA-negative fraction. This receptor was taken from a man between 18 and 35 years old in good health. Some clones in this sample may be carry-over from other donors' samples. V and J are TRBV4-2 and TRBJ2-2, with D perhaps matching TRBD2 (5 bases). The CDR3 DNA reads as TGTGCCAGCAGCCTCACCAGAGGGAGGAACACCGGGGAGCTGTTTTTT. Protein product: CASSLTRGRNTGELFF.